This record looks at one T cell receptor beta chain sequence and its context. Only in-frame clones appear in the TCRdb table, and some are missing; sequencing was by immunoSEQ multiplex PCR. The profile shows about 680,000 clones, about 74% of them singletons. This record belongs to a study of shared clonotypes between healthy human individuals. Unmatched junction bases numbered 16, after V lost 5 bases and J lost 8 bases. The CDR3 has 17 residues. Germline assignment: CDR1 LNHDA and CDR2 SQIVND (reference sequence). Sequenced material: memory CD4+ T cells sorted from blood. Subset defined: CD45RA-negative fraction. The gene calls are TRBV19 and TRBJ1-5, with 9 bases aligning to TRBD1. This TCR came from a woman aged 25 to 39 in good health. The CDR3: CASSSALDRGPHKPQHF. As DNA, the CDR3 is TGTGCCAGTAGTTCCGCACTGGACAGGGGACCCCACAAGCCCCAGCATTTT.